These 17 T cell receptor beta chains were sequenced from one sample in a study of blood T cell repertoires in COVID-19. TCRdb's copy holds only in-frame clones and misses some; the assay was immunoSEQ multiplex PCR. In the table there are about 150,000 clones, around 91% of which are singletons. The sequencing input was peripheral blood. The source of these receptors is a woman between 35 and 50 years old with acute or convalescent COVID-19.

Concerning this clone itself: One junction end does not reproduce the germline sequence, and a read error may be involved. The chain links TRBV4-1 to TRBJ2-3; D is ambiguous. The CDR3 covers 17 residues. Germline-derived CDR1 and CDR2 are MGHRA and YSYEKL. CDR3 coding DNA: TGCGCCAGCAGCGAAGACCGGTCGGGTCTTTCGTCAGATACGCAGTATTTT. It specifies CASSEDRSGLSSDTQYF.

CDR3 coding DNA: TGTGCCAGTAGTTCCCGACAGGGGACCAACTATGGCTACACCTTC. It translates to CASSSRQGTNYGYTF. The chain combines TRBV19 with TRBJ1-2, with 8 bases that match TRBD1. Per the germline V gene, CDR1 is LNHDA and CDR2 is SQIVND (reference sequence). The CDR3 sequence is 15 residues long. The J segment lost 2 bases and the V segment lost 5 bases, leaving 7 bases of the junction unmatched.

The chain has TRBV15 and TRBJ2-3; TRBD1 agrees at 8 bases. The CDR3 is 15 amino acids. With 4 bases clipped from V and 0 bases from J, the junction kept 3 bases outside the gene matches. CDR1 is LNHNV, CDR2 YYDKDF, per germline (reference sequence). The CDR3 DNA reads TGTGCCACCAGCATTCGGGACAGGAGCACAGATACGCAGTATTTT. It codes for CATSIRDRSTDTQYF.

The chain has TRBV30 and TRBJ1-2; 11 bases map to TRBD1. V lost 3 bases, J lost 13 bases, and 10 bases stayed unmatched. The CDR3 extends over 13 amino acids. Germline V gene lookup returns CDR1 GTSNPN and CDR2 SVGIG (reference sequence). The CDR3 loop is CAWSLPGQGAITF. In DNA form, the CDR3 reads TGTGCCTGGAGCCTACCAGGACAGGGGGCAATCACCTTC.

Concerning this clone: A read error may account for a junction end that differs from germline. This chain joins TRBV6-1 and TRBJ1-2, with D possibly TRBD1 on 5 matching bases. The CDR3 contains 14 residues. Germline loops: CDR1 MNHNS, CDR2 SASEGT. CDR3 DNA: TGTGCCAGCAGTGATATGGGGGGACTCGGGACGGCTCGTTTC. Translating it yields CASSDMGGLGTARF.

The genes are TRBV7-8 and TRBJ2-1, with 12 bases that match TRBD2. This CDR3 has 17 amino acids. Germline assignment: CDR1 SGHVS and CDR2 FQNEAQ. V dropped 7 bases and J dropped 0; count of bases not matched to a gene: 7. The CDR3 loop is CASTSGTSGYSYNEQFF. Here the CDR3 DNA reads TGTGCCAGCACCTCCGGGACTAGCGGGTACTCCTACAATGAGCAGTTCTTC.

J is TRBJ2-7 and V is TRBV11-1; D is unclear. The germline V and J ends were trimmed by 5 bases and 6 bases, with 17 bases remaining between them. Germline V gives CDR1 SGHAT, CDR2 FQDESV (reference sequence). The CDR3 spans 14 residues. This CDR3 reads CASSPPGSVGEQYF. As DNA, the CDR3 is TGTGCCAGCAGCCCACCAGGTTCGGTAGGCGAGCAGTACTTC.

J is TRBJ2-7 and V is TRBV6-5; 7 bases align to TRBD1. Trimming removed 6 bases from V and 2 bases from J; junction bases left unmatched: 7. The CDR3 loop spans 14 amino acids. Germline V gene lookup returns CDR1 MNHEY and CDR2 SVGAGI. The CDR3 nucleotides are TGTGCCAGCAGCATAGACAGGGATGCCTACGAGCAGTACTTC. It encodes CASSIDRDAYEQYF.

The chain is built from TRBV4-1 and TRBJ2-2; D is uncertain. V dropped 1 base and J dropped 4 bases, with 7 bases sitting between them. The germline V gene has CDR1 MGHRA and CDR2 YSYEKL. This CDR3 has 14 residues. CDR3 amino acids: CASSQGLLTGELFF. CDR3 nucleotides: TGCGCCAGCAGCCAAGGACTTCTCACCGGGGAGCTGTTTTTT.

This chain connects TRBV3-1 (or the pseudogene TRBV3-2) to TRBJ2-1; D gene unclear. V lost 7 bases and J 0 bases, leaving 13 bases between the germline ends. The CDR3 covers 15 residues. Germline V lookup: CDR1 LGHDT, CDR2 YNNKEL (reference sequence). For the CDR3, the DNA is TGTGCCAGCACCCCCACAAGGAGCTCCTACAATGAGCAGTTCTTC. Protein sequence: CASTPTRSSYNEQFF.

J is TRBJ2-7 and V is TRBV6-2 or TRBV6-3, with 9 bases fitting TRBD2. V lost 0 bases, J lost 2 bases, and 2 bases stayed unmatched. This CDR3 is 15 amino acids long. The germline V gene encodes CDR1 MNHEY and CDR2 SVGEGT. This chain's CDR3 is CASSYSASGAYEQYF. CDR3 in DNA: TGTGCCAGCAGTTACTCGGCTAGCGGGGCCTACGAGCAGTACTTC.

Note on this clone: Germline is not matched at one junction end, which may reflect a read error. The CDR3: CASSLGSASSYNEQFF. DNA of the CDR3: TGTGCCAGCAGTTTAGGCAGTGCAAGCTCCTACAATGAGCAGTTCTTC. The chain couples TRBV7-8 to TRBJ2-1; D is undetermined. Germline lookup yields CDR1 SGHVS and CDR2 FQNEAQ. The CDR3 extends over 16 amino acids.

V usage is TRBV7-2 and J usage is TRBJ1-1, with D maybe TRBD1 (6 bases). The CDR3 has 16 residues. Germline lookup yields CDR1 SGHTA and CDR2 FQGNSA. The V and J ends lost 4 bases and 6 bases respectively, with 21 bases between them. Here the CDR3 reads CASSSQGFFIGSEAFF. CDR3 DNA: TGTGCCAGCAGCTCCCAGGGGTTCTTTATAGGTTCTGAAGCTTTCTTT.

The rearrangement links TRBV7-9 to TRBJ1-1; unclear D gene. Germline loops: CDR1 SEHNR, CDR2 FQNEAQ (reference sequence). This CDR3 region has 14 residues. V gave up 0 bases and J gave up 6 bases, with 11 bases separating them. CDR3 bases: TGTGCCAGCAGCTTAGCGGAGGACTTCCCTGAAGCTTTCTTT. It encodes CASSLAEDFPEAFF.

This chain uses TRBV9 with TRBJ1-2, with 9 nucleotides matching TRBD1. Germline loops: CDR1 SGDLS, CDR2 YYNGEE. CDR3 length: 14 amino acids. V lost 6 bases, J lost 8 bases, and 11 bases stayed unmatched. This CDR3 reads CASNNKGDRDGYTF. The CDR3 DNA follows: TGTGCCAGCAACAACAAAGGGGACAGGGACGGCTACACCTTC.

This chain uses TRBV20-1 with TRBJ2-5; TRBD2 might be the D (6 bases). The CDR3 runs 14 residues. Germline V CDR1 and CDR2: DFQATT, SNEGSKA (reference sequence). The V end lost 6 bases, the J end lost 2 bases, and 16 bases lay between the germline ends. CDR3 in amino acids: CSASRPGDQETQYF. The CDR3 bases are TGCAGTGCCAGTCGCCCGGGAGATCAAGAGACCCAGTACTTC.

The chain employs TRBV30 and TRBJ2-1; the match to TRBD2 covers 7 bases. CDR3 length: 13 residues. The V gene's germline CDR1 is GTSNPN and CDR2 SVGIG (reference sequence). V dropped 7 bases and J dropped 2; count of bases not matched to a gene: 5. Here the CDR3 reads CAYLADPYNEQFF. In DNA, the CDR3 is TGTGCCTACCTAGCGGACCCCTACAATGAGCAGTTCTTC.